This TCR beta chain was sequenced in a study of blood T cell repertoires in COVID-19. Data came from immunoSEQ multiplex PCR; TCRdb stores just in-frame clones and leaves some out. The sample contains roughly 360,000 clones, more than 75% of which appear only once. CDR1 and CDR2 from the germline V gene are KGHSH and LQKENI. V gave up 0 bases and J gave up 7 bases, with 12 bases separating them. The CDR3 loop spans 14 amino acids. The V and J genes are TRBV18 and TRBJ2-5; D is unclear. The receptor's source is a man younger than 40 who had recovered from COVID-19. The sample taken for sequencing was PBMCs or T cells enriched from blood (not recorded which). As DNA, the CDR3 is TGTGCCAGCTCACCACCCGTCGGAACGGGGACCCAGTACTTC. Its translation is CASSPPVGTGTQYF.